This T cell receptor (beta chain) was recovered during a study of control samples from healthy donors and cancer patients. The method was immunoSEQ multiplex PCR; TCRdb's version includes in-frame clones alone and lacks a portion of them. This table has roughly 100,000 clones, approximately 90% appearing once. With V trimmed by 0 bases and J by 1 base, 3 bases remained unmatched. CDR3 length equals 16 residues. Germline V gene sequence: CDR1 MNHNS, CDR2 SASEGT. The sample comprised blood. The receptor was isolated from a woman aged 18-29 years in good health. This chain links TRBV6-1 with TRBJ1-1; 9 nucleotides match TRBD1. The DNA of the CDR3 is TGTGCCAGCAGTGAAGCCCCGGGACAGGGGAACACTGAAGCTTTCTTT. It yields the protein CASSEAPGQGNTEAFF.